The 14 T cell receptor beta chains reported below all come from one sample, sequenced in a study of cytomegalovirus exposure and HLA in healthy donors. The PCR made use of 60 Vbeta and 13 Jbeta primers. Generated by immunoSEQ multiplex PCR, the TCRdb table keeps only in-frame clones and is missing some. Of some 190,000 clones listed, approximately 80% are singletons. Material for sequencing was PBMCs. These receptors were collected from a boy aged 2-15 years in good health and CMV-seronegative.

V gene TRBV25-1 combines with J gene TRBJ2-2, with TRBD1 matching 8 bases. The V and J ends lost 1 base and 8 bases, in that order; junction bases with no gene match: 9. The CDR3 sequence is 16 residues long. The germline V gene has CDR1 MGHDK and CDR2 SYGVNS. The CDR3 reads CASSELVQGALGELFF. CDR3 nucleotides: TGTGCCAGCAGTGAATTGGTTCAGGGGGCGTTGGGGGAGCTGTTTTTT.

The rearrangement joins TRBV2 to TRBJ2-3; 11 positions match TRBD2. V was clipped by 8 bases and J by 1 base; unmatched bases: 2. This CDR3 contains 14 residues. From germline, CDR1 is SNHLY and CDR2 FYNNEI. The CDR3 loop is CASLAGGRTDTQYF. CDR3 coding DNA: TGTGCCAGCCTAGCGGGAGGCCGCACAGATACGCAGTATTTT.

The chain has TRBV7-9 and TRBJ1-1, with D possibly matching TRBD1 (6 bases). Per the germline V gene, CDR1 is SEHNR and CDR2 is FQNEAQ (reference sequence). V dropped 6 bases and J dropped 5 bases, with 19 bases sitting between them. This CDR3 is built from 15 residues. CDR3 sequence (DNA): TGTGCCAGCAGAACACCCGGGGGGCGGGGGACTGAAGCTTTCTTT. It is translated as CASRTPGGRGTEAFF.

The chain links TRBV5-1 to TRBJ1-2, with 7 nucleotides matching TRBD1. V was pared by 0 bases and J by 3 bases, with 2 bases of the junction left unmatched. Germline CDR1 SGHRS, CDR2 YFSETQ. The CDR3 totals 14 residues. CDR3 region: CASSLDRGDYGYTF. CDR3 DNA sequence: TGCGCCAGCAGCTTGGACAGGGGTGACTATGGCTACACCTTC.

This clone has a single count. The chain couples TRBV2 to TRBJ2-5; TRBD2 matches at 7 bases. The CDR3 contains 14 residues. The germline gives CDR1 SNHLY, CDR2 FYNNEI. The V and J ends lost 3 bases and 1 base, in that order; junction bases with no gene match: 2. CDR3 DNA sequence: TGTGCCAGCAGTGAGAGCGGGGCCCAAGAGACCCAGTACTTC. Protein sequence: CASSESGAQETQYF.

V is TRBV27 and J is TRBJ2-3; 7 bases are shared with TRBD2. Losses at the gene ends were 6 bases for V and 1 base for J; bases not matched to a gene: 4. This CDR3 spans 14 amino acids. Germline V gene lookup returns CDR1 MNHEY and CDR2 SMNVEV (reference sequence). In DNA form, the CDR3 reads TGTGCCAGCAGCGTGGGAGGGGGCACAGATACGCAGTATTTT. It translates to CASSVGGGTDTQYF.

The chain is built from TRBV30 and TRBJ2-1; 9 bases line up with TRBD2. Germline lookup yields CDR1 GTSNPN and CDR2 SVGIG (reference sequence). J was trimmed by 9 bases and V by 6 bases; bases with no gene match: 15. This CDR3 comprises 15 residues. The CDR3: CACRTGSSGTVEQFF. The DNA for the CDR3 is TGTGCCTGTCGTACCGGGTCTAGCGGGACAGTTGAGCAGTTCTTC.

The chain recombines TRBV6-6 with TRBJ2-2; 9 bases align to TRBD1. The V segment lost 8 bases and the J segment 7 bases; nucleotides outside the gene matches: 8. This CDR3 is 14 amino acids long. Germline V gene lookup returns CDR1 MNHNY and CDR2 SVGAGI (reference sequence). CDR3 coding DNA: TGTGCCAGCTGTACCGGGACAGGGCACGGGGAGCTGTTTTTT. It specifies CASCTGTGHGELFF.

The V call is TRBV7-9, the J call TRBJ2-5; TRBD2 aligns across 8 bases. Matching the DNA end better, TRBJ2-7 makes the J call doubtful. The length of the CDR3 is 19 residues. Looked up from germline, CDR1 is SEHNR and CDR2 is FQNEAQ (reference sequence). CDR3 region: CASSLDVGRVGNILYEQYF. CDR3 sequence (DNA): TGTGCCAGCAGCTTAGACGTCGGGAGGGTCGGGAACATCCTTTACGAGCAGTACTTC.

The CDR3 bases are TGTGCCAGCAGATCCCGGGGGGGGAACAATGAGCAGTTCTTC. This translates into CASRSRGGNNEQFF. The gene calls are TRBV27 and TRBJ2-1; 8 bases map to TRBD2. Germline lookup yields CDR1 MNHEY and CDR2 SMNVEV (reference sequence). V lost 6 bases, J lost 5 bases, and 6 bases stayed unmatched. This CDR3 contains 14 residues.

V and J are TRBV12-5 and TRBJ2-7; 14 nucleotides agree with TRBD2. The CDR3 sequence is 16 residues long. Germline trimming cut 2 bases from V and 3 bases from J; bases unmatched to any gene: 3. Germline loops: CDR1 LGHNT, CDR2 FRNRAP. Here the CDR3 reads CASGLPGTSGSYEQYF. CDR3 nucleotide sequence: TGTGCTAGTGGTTTGCCAGGGACTAGCGGGAGCTACGAGCAGTACTTC.

The chain recombines TRBV5-6 with TRBJ2-3; TRBD2 aligns across 7 bases. CDR3 length: 15 amino acids. V gave up 0 bases and J gave up 4 bases; unmatched junction bases: 5. The germline gives CDR1 SGHDT, CDR2 YYEEEE. The CDR3 loop reads CASSLGGSGADTQYF. The CDR3, as DNA: TGTGCCAGCAGCTTGGGCGGGAGTGGAGCAGATACGCAGTATTTT.

This clone was recorded a few times. The chain links TRBV7-9 to TRBJ1-3; D gene ambiguous. V was clipped by 1 base and J by 3 bases, with 10 bases between them. The CDR3 covers 15 residues. From germline, CDR1 is SEHNR and CDR2 FQNEAQ (reference sequence). For the CDR3, the DNA is TGTGCCAGCAGCTTAGTCTCGGGGTATGGAAACACCATATATTTT. Protein product: CASSLVSGYGNTIYF. The whole variable domain, filled in from reference TRBV7-9 and TRBJ1-3, reads DTGVSQNPRHKITKRGQNVTFRCDPISEHNRLYWYRQTLGQGPEFLTYFQNEAQLEKSRLLSDRFSAERPKGSFSTLEIQRTEQGDSAMYLCASSLVSGYGNTIYFGEGSWLTVV.

This clone turned up a few times. The chain links TRBV19 to TRBJ2-1; the match to TRBD1 covers 8 bases. The CDR3 is 15 amino acids. Trimming took 7 bases from V and 8 from J; bases not matched to a gene: 13. Germline CDR1 LNHDA, CDR2 SQIVND (reference sequence). The CDR3: CASTRTFGQGHEQFF. The CDR3 region has the DNA TGTGCCAGTACCCGAACCTTCGGACAGGGCCATGAGCAGTTCTTC.